One sample yielded the 8 T cell receptor beta chains listed below, sequenced in a study of blood T cell repertoires in COVID-19. Sequencing used immunoSEQ multiplex PCR; TCRdb keeps in-frame clones, though not all of them. The sample holds 450,000 to 600,000 clones, 87% seen once. Specimen: PBMCs or T cells enriched from blood (not recorded which). The receptors here all came from a woman aged 18-30 years who had recovered from COVID-19.

DNA of the CDR3: TGCGCCAGCAGCTTGGAGCCAGACAGCTCCTATAATTCACCCCTCCACTTT. Translation gives CASSLEPDSSYNSPLHF. This rearrangement joins TRBV5-1 to TRBJ1-6; maybe TRBD1 (5 bases). V gave up 0 bases and J gave up 0 bases, with 10 bases separating them. The CDR3 sequence is 17 residues long. Per the germline V gene, CDR1 is SGHRS and CDR2 is YFSETQ. Variable domain in full (rest from reference TRBV5-1 and TRBJ1-6): KAGVTQTPRYLIKTRGQQVTLSCSPISGHRSVSWYQQTPGQGLQFLFEYFSETQRNKGNFPGRFSGRQFSNSRSEMNVSTLELGDSALYLCASSLEPDSSYNSPLHFGNGTRLTVT.

J is TRBJ2-3 and V is TRBV6-5, with 11 positions matching TRBD2. Germline V lookup: CDR1 MNHEY, CDR2 SVGAGI. The CDR3 consists of 14 residues. With 7 bases clipped from V and 7 bases from J, the junction kept 7 bases outside the gene matches. The CDR3 bases are TGTGCCAGCAATACGGGACTAGCGGCAAATACGCAGTATTTT. Residues: CASNTGLAANTQYF.

The chain combines TRBV6-5 with TRBJ2-5; tentative D call: TRBD1 (6 bases). The CDR3 is made up of 14 amino acids. V was shortened by 6 bases and J by 1 base, with 12 bases between the two germline ends. The germline CDR1 and CDR2 sequences are MNHEY and SVGAGI. CDR3 loop: CASRTGQFQETQYF. The CDR3, as DNA: TGTGCCAGCAGGACCGGACAGTTCCAAGAGACCCAGTACTTC.

The rearrangement links TRBV4-1 to TRBJ2-7; tentative D call: TRBD1 (6 bases). V was clipped by 4 bases and J by 5 bases, with 18 bases between them. This CDR3 region has 15 residues. Germline CDR1 is MGHRA and CDR2 is YSYEKL. This CDR3 reads CASSRKGQGMDEQYF. As DNA, the CDR3 is TGCGCCAGCAGCCGTAAAGGTCAGGGGATGGACGAGCAGTACTTC.

The J gene is TRBJ1-2, the V gene TRBV3-1 (or the pseudogene TRBV3-2); possible D gene TRBD1, 6 bases. Germline CDR1 is LGHDT and CDR2 is YNNKEL (reference sequence). V was clipped by 4 bases and J by 8 bases, with 17 bases between them. The CDR3 has 14 residues. CDR3 in amino acids: CASSRTQGRRGYTF. CDR3 DNA: TGTGCCAGCAGCCGGACCCAGGGGCGGAGGGGCTACACCTTC.

This chain's CDR3 is CASSRTLIDGTGLNEQFF. CDR3 nucleotides: TGCGCCAGCAGCCGAACCTTAATCGATGGGACAGGATTAAATGAGCAGTTCTTC. The rearrangement uses TRBV5-1 and TRBJ2-1, with TRBD1 identical over 8 bases. CDR3 length: 18 residues. After removal of 4 bases from V and 7 bases from J, the junction contained 19 bases not matched to a gene. Looked up from germline, CDR1 is SGHRS and CDR2 is YFSETQ. Looking up the rest from reference TRBV5-1 and TRBJ2-1 gives the full variable domain: KAGVTQTPRYLIKTRGQQVTLSCSPISGHRSVSWYQQTPGQGLQFLFEYFSETQRNKGNFPGRFSGRQFSNSRSEMNVSTLELGDSALYLCASSRTLIDGTGLNEQFFGPGTRLTVL.

The chain has TRBV30 and TRBJ2-5, with D possibly matching TRBD1 (5 bases). The CDR3 extends over 13 amino acids. Germline lookup yields CDR1 GTSNPN and CDR2 SVGIG (reference sequence). Deletions cut 0 bases from V and 5 bases from J, with 10 bases between. Written as DNA, the CDR3 is TGTGCCTGGAGTGTAAGTCACAGGGAGACCCAGTACTTC. Translation: CAWSVSHRETQYF.

This chain links TRBV7-2 with TRBJ2-3; a weak D match, TRBD1 (6 bases). V shed 7 bases and J shed 3 bases, with 17 bases lying between them. The CDR3 loop spans 15 amino acids. The V gene's germline CDR1 is SGHTA and CDR2 FQGNSA. CDR3 bases: TGTGCCAGCACCCCGCAGGGGATGAAGACAGATACGCAGTATTTT. Amino acid sequence: CASTPQGMKTDTQYF.